These T cell receptor beta chains were read from a single sample in a study of T cell repertoires in cytomegalovirus infection. TCRdb redid the calling of the reads with MiXCR, one entry per CDR3 protein. This table has just under 550,000 distinct CDR3 sequences, roughly 29% appearing once. The sequenced sample was PBMCs. The receptors derive from a human donor in good health (CMV status not recorded). Some clones in this sample may be carry-over from other donors' samples. Each CDR3 is given with its conserved first and last residue. The D gene is left open where the match is weak. Clone size, where shown, is once, few, many, or a class for clones that have expanded.

cdr3_length d_call j_call v_call clone_size cdr3_nt cdr3_aa
15 TRBD2 TRBJ2-1 TRBV7-2 few TGTGCCAGCAGTCTACTAGCGACCACTGGGGATGAGCAGTTCTTC CASSLLATTGDEQFF
15 . TRBJ2-3 TRBV7-9 . TGTGCCAGCAGCTTGACGGACTCATACACAGATACGCAGTATTTT CASSLTDSYTDTQYF
16 TRBD2 TRBJ2-1 TRBV7-9 few TGTGCCAGCAGCCAGAGACTAGCCCAGTACTACAATGAGCAGTTCTTC CASSQRLAQYYNEQFF
19 TRBD2 TRBJ2-1 TRBV10-3 . TGTGCCATCAGTGAGACTCCGATTAGACTAGCGGGGGCCTACAATGAGCAGTTCTTC CAISETPIRLAGAYNEQFF
14 . TRBJ2-4 TRBV11-3 . TGTGCCAGCAGGTCTACGGGGACCCCAAACATTCAGTACTTC CASRSTGTPNIQYF
15 TRBD2 TRBJ2-2 TRBV7-2 many TGTGCCAGCAGCTTAAAAAGCGGGAGTGCCGGGGAGCTGTTTTTT CASSLKSGSAGELFF
16 TRBD1 TRBJ2-3 TRBV7-2 many TGTGCCAGCAGCTTGGGACAGGGGGCTATCACAGATACGCAGTATTTT CASSLGQGAITDTQYF
10 . TRBJ2-7 TRBV2 few TGTGCCAGCAGATCCTACGAGCAGTACTTC CASRSYEQYF
14 . TRBJ2-7 TRBV7-2 . TGTGCCAGCAGCTCCACCCTAGAAAGTGGCGAGCAGTACTTC CASSSTLESGEQYF
13 . TRBJ2-5 TRBV30 few TGTGCCTGGAATTCCCCCGGGGACCAGACCCAGTACTTC CAWNSPGDQTQYF
17 TRBD2 TRBJ2-1 TRBV28 . TGTGCCAGCAGCTCCGAGACTAGCGGGAAGGATAAATATGAGCAGTTCTTC CASSSETSGKDKYEQFF
15 TRBD2 TRBJ2-3 TRBV9 few TGTGCCAGCAGCGGCCTAGCGGGGTTCACAGATACGCAGTATTTT CASSGLAGFTDTQYF
15 . TRBJ2-1 TRBV7-2 many TGTGCCAGCAGCGTCAGGAAATCTCACGGCTATGAGCAGTTCTTC CASSVRKSHGYEQFF
13 TRBD1 TRBJ1-1 TRBV18 . TGTGCCAGCTCGGCGGACAGGGATGCTGAAGCTTTCTTT CASSADRDAEAFF
16 . TRBJ2-3 TRBV28 few TGTGCCAGCACCGCGTCCCAAGGGCCTAGCACAGATACGCAGTATTTT CASTASQGPSTDTQYF
15 TRBD1 TRBJ1-1 TRBV3-1 . TGTGCCAGCAGCGCTCGACAGGGGACGAACACTGAAGCTTTCTTT CASSARQGTNTEAFF
13 . TRBJ2-2 TRBV2 . TGTGCCAGCATTACAGGGAACAGCGGGGAGCTGTTTTTT CASITGNSGELFF
21 TRBD2 TRBJ2-7 TRBV5-4 few TGTGCCAGCAGCCCCGGAGAGTTGGGGATCAATAGCGGGAGGGCCGACTACGAGCAGTACTTC CASSPGELGINSGRADYEQYF
14 . TRBJ2-7 TRBV18 . TGTGCCAGCTCACCTCAGGACAGCTATTACGAGCAGTACTTC CASSPQDSYYEQYF
13 . TRBJ1-1 TRBV29-1 . TGCAGCGTTTTTGGGAACAGAAACACTGAAGCTTTCTTT CSVFGNRNTEAFF
15 . TRBJ1-6 TRBV6-6 . TGTGCCAGCAGTTATCGGGACGGCCTTGTATCACCCCTCCACTTT CASSYRDGLVSPLHF
17 TRBD2 TRBJ2-2 TRBV5-4 . TGTGCCAGCAGCTCCCCCGGAGCGGGAGCGGTAACCGGGGAGCTGTTTTTT CASSSPGAGAVTGELFF
12 . TRBJ2-3 TRBV7-3 . TGTGCCAGCAGCTCCGCTAGCGTCGCGCAGTATTTT CASSSASVAQYF
12 . TRBJ2-1 TRBV6-2/TRBV6-3 few TGTGCCAGCAGTCGGAGTCCCTGGGGGCAGTTCTTC CASSRSPWGQFF
15 . TRBJ2-1 TRBV5-1 few TGCGCCAGCAGCTTGGGCCAGGACTGGTACAATGAGCAGTTCTTC CASSLGQDWYNEQFF
13 . TRBJ2-3 TRBV2 . TGTGCCAGCAGGAGACTAACTGCAGATACGCAGTATTTT CASRRLTADTQYF
13 . TRBJ2-3 TRBV11-1 many TGTGCCAGCAGTCAAACTACAGGAGATACGCAGTATTTT CASSQTTGDTQYF
15 . TRBJ1-1 TRBV7-2 few TGTGCCAGCAGCTTAGTTAATGGGGGAGGGACTGAAGCTTTCTTT CASSLVNGGGTEAFF
14 . TRBJ1-1 TRBV18 . TGTGCCAGCTCACCACCACCCGGGAACACTGAAGCTTTCTTT CASSPPPGNTEAFF
13 TRBD1 TRBJ1-5 TRBV20-1 . TGCAGTGCACGACAGGGAAGTAGTCAGCCCCAGCATTTT CSARQGSSQPQHF
13 . TRBJ2-1 TRBV12-3/TRBV12-4 few TGTGCCAGCAGTTTAATACTAGCCAATGAGCAGTTCTTC CASSLILANEQFF
15 . TRBJ1-4 TRBV5-4 few TGTGCCAGCAGCTCACCCGGGGGTGGTAATGAAAAACTGTTTTTT CASSSPGGGNEKLFF
13 . TRBJ2-1 TRBV12-3/TRBV12-4 many TGTTCGACCCGGCCGCGGCGGAGCAATGAGCAGTTCTTC CSTRPRRSNEQFF
15 . TRBJ2-3 TRBV7-2 few TGTGCCAGCAGCTTAGCGGTTACTAGCACAGATACGCAGTATTTT CASSLAVTSTDTQYF
11 . TRBJ1-2 TRBV29-1 . TGCAGCGCCGGGGGTATTGACGGCTACACCTTC CSAGGIDGYTF
15 TRBD2 TRBJ2-1 TRBV20-1 . TGCAGTGCTAGACACCCGGGACTAGCGGGCCTCTCACAGTTCTTT CSARHPGLAGLSQFF
16 TRBD2 TRBJ2-3 TRBV7-2 many TGTGCCAGCAGCTCCCTCCCACAGCGGGAGGGGGATACGCAGTATTTT CASSSLPQREGDTQYF
18 TRBD2 TRBJ2-2 TRBV7-2 few TGTGCCAGCAGCCCGGGACTAGCGGGGGTATCGAACACCGGGGAGCTGTTTTTT CASSPGLAGVSNTGELFF
15 TRBD2 TRBJ2-5 TRBV24-1 few TGTGCCACCAGTGATTTGGAGGGGAGGGGAGAGACCCAGTACTTC CATSDLEGRGETQYF
18 . TRBJ1-5 TRBV7-2 many TGTGCCAGCAGCTTAGAGCATACTAGCAATATCCCCCAACAGCCCCAGCATTTT CASSLEHTSNIPQQPQHF
15 . TRBJ1-5 TRBV7-2 few TGTGCCAGCAGGAGAGGTTCAGGGGAGAATCAGCCCCAGCATTTT CASRRGSGENQPQHF
18 TRBD2 TRBJ2-7 TRBV7-6 few TGTGCCAGCAGCTTAGAGGGGGGGGCCGGGACTAGCCCCTACGAGCAGTACTTC CASSLEGGAGTSPYEQYF